This T cell receptor (beta chain) is drawn from a study of T cell responses to AZD1222 COVID-19 vaccine. The CDR3 length is 13 residues. Germline-derived CDR1 and CDR2 are MNHEY and SVGEGT. The germline V and J ends were trimmed by 4 bases and 0 bases, with 6 bases remaining between them. The study, taken as a whole, reports: CD4 TCRs associated with vaccination spanned spike, dominating at 160-218 and 743-854. Unmutated regions of variants are reportedly targeted by nearly half of spike-specific TCRs. Clonal diversity may have been underestimated, and the donors were mostly white British, with more females than males.

Produced via immunoSEQ multiplex PCR; TCRdb's table is partial and in-frame only. Counted here are about 150,000 clones, roughly nine tenths occurring once; the ten biggest clones make up under 2%. About this clone: Its antigen is as yet unknown.

The source material was peripheral blood, sampled 28 days after the second AZD1222 dose. The chain recombines TRBV6-2 or TRBV6-3 with TRBJ1-1, with D unresolved. This sequence was found in an adult who received the AZD1222 COVID-19 vaccine. DNA for the CDR3: TGTGCCAGCAGTTCTGTGCTGAACACTGAAGCTTTCTTT. Amino acids: CASSSVLNTEAFF.